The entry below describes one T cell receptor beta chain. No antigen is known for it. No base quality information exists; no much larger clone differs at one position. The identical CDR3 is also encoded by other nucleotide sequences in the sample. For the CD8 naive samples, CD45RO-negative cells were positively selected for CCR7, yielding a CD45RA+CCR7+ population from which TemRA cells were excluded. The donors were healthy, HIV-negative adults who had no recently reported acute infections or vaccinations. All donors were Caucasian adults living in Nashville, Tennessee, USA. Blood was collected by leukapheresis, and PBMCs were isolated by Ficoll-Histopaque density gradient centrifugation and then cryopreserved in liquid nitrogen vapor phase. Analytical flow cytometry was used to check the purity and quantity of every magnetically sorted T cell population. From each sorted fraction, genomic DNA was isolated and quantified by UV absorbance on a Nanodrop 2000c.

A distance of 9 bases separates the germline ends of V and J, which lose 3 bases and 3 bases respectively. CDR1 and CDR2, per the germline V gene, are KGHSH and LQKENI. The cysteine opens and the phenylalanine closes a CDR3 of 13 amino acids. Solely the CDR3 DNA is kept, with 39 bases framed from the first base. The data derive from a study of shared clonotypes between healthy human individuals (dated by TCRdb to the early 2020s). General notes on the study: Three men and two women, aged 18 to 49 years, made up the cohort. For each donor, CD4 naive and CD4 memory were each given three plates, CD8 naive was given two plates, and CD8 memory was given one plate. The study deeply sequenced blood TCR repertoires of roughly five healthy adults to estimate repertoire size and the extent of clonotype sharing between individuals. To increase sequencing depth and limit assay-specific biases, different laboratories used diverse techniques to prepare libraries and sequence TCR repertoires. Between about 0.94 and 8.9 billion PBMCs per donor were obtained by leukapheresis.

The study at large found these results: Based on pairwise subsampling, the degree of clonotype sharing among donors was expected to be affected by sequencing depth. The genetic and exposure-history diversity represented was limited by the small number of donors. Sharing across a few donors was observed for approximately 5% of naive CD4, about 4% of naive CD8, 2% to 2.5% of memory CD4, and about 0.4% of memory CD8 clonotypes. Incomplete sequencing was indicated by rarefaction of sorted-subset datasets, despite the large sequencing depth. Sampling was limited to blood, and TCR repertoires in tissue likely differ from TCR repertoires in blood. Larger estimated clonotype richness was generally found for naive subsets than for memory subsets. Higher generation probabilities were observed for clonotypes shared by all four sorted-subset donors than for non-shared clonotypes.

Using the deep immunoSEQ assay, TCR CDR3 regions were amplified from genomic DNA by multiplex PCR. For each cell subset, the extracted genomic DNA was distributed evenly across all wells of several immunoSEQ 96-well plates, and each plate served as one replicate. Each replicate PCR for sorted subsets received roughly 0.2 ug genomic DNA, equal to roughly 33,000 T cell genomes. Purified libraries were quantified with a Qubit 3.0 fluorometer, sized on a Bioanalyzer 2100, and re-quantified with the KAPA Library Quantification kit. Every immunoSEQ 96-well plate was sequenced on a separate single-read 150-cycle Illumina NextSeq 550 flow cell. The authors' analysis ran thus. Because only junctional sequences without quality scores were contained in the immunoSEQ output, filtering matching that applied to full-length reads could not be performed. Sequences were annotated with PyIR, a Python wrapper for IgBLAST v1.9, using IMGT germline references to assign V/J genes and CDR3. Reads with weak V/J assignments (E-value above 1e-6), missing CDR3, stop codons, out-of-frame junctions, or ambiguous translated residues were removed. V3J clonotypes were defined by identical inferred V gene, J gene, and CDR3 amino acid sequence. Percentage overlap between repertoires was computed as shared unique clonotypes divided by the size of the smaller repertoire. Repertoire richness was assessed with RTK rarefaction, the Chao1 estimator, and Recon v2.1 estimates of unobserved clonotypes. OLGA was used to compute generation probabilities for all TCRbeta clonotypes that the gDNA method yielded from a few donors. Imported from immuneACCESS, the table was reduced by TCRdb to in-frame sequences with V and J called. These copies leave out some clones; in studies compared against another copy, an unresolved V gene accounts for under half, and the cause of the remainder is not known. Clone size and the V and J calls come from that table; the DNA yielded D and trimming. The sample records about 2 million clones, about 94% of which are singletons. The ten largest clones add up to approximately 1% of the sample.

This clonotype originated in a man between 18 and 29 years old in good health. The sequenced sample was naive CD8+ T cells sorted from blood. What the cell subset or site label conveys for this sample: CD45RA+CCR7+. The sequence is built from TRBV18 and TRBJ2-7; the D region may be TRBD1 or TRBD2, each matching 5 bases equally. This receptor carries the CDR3 CASSPGRNYEQYF. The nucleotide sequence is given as TGTGCCAGCTCACCGGGACGGAACTACGAGCAGTACTTC.